This T cell receptor (beta chain) was documented in a study of cytomegalovirus exposure and HLA in healthy donors. Study-wide background: When 300 to 400 donors were genotyped, approximately 80% of them were found to fall in the Caucasian-associated ancestry cluster. Study results and limitations: Most of the CMV-associated TCR beta chains (in a later analysis) appeared to be HLA-restricted. V- and J-gene trimming of TCR beta was linked (in a later analysis) to a missense DCLRE1C variant.

V was clipped by 3 bases and J by 2 bases; unmatched bases: 5. This CDR3 has 16 residues. Germline V gene data show CDR1 as MGHRA and CDR2 as YSYEKL. Healthy people donating bone marrow made up the donors. Remarks on this clone: The antigen is not known.

The primer mix had 60 Vbeta and 13 Jbeta primers. Using immunoSEQ multiplex PCR, the repertoire was profiled, and TCRdb retains in-frame clones only, with some absent. The sample yields 150,000 or so clones, of which the top ten take up about 2.2%. The material sequenced was PBMCs. The rearrangement links TRBV4-1 to TRBJ1-2; 11 positions agree with TRBD1. The sequence was collected from a woman in her late teens or twenties in good health and CMV-seronegative. The CDR3 nucleotides are TGCGCCAGCAGCCAGGGAAGGACAGGGGGCAACTATGGCTACACCTTC. Its protein product is CASSQGRTGGNYGYTF.